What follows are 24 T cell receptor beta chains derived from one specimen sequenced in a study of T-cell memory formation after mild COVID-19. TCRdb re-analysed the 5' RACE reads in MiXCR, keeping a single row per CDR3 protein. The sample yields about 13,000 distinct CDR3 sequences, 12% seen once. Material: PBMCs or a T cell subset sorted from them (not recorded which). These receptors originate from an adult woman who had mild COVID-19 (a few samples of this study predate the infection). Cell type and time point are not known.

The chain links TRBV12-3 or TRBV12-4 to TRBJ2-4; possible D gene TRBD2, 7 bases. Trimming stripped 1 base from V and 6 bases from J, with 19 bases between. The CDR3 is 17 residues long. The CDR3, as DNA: TGTGCCAGCAGTTTAGAGGGGGGGACCCTTGGGAGAAACATTCAGTACTTC. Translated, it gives CASSLEGGTLGRNIQYF.

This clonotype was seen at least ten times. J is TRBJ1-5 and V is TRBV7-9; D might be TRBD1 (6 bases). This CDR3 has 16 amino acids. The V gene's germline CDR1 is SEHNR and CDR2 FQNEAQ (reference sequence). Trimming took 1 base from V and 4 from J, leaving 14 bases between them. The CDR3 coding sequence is TGTGCCAGCAGCTTAGGAGGGGGGGCAGGGAATCAGCCCCAGCATTTT. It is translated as CASSLGGGAGNQPQHF.

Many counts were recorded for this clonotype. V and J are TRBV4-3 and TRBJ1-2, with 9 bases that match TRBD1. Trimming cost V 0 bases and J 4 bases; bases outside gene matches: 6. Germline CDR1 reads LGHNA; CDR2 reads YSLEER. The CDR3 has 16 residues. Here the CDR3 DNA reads TGCGCCAGCAGCCAAGATTTTAAGACAGGGGGCTATGGCTACACCTTC. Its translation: CASSQDFKTGGYGYTF.

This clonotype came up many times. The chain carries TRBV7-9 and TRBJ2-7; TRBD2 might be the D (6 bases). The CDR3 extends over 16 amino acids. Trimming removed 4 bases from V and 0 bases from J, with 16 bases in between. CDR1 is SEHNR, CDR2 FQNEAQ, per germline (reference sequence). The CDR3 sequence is CASSSPLPSVSYEQYF. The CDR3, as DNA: TGTGCCAGCAGCTCCCCTCTCCCTAGCGTCTCCTACGAGCAGTACTTC.

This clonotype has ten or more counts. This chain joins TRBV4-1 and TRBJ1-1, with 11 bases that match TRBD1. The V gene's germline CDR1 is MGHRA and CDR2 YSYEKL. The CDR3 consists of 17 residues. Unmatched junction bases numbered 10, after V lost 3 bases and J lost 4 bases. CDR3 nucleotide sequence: TGCGCCAGCAGCCACTATCTAGTTGGGACAGGGGGCACTGAAGCTTTCTTT. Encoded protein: CASSHYLVGTGGTEAFF.

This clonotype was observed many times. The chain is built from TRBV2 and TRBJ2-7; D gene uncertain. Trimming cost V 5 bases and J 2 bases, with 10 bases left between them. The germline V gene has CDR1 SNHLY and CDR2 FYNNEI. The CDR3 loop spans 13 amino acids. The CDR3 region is CASSIVVAYEQYF. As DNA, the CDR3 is TGTGCCAGCAGTATTGTGGTGGCCTACGAGCAGTACTTC.

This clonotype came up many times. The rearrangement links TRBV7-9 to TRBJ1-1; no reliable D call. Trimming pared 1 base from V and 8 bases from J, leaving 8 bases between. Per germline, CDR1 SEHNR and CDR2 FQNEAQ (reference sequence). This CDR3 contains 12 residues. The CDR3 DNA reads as TGTGCCAGCAGCTTAGTCCAATCGGAAGCTTTCTTT. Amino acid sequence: CASSLVQSEAFF.

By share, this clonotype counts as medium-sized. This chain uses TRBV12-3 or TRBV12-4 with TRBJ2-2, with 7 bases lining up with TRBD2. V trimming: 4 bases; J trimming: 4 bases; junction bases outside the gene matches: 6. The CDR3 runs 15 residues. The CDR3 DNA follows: TGTGCCAGCAGTTCTGAGGGAGGGGTCACCGGGGAGCTGTTTTTT. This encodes CASSSEGGVTGELFF.

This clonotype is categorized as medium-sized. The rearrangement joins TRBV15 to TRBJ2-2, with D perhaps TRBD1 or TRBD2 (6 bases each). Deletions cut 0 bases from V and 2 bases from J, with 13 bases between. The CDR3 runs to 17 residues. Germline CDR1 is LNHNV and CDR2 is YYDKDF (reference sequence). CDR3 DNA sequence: TGTGCCACCAGCAGAGAGAGGGGGACTCTCAACACCGGGGAGCTGTTTTTT. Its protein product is CATSRERGTLNTGELFF.

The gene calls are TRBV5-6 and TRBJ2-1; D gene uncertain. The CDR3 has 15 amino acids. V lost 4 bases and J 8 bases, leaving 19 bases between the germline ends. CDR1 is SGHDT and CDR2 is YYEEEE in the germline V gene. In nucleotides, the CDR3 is TGTGCCAGCAGCAAGATCTTTCTTGATGGGGATGAGCAGTTCTTC. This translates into CASSKIFLDGDEQFF.

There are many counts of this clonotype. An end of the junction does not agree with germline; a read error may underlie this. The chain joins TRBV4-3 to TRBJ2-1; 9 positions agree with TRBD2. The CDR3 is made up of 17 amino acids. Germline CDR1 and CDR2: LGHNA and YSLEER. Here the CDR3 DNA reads TGCGCCAGCAGTCAAGAGGCTCGCGGGAGGGCCTACAATGAGCAGTTCTTC. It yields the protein CASSQEARGRAYNEQFF.

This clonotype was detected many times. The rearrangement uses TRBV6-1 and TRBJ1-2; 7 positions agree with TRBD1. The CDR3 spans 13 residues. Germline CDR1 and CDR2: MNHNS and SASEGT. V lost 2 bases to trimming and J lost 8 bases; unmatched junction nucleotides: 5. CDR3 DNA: TGTGCCAGCAGTGAACCCCCAGGGGGGGGCTACACCTTC. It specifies CASSEPPGGGYTF.

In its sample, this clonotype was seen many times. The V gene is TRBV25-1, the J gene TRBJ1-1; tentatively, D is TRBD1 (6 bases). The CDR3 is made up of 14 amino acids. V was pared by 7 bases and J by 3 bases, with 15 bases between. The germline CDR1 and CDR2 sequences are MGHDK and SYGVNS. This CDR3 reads CASNERGADTEAFF. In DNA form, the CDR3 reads TGTGCCAGCAACGAGCGGGGGGCAGACACTGAAGCTTTCTTT. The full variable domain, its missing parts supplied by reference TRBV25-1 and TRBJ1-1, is EADIYQTPRYLVIGTGKKITLECSQTMGHDKMYWYQQDPGMELHLIHYSYGVNSTEKGDLSSESTVSRIRTEHFPLTLESARPSHTSQYLCASNERGADTEAFFGQGTRLTVV.

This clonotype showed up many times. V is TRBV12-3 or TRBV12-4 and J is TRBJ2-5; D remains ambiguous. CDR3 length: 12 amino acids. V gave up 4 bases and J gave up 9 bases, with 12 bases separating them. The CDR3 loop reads CASSSMGKAQYF. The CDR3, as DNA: TGTGCCAGCAGTTCTATGGGGAAGGCCCAGTACTTC.

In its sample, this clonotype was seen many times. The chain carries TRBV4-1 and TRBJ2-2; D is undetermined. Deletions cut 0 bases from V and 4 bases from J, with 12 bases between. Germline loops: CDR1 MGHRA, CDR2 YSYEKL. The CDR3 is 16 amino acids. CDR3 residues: CASSQEIRVSTGELFF. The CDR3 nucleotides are TGCGCCAGCAGCCAAGAAATTCGGGTCAGCACCGGGGAGCTGTTTTTT.

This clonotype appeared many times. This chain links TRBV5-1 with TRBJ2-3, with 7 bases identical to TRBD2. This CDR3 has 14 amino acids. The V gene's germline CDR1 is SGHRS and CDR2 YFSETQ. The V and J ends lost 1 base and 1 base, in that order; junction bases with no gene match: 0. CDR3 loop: CASSLTSGTDTQYF. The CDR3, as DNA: TGCGCCAGCAGCTTGACTAGCGGCACAGATACGCAGTATTTT.

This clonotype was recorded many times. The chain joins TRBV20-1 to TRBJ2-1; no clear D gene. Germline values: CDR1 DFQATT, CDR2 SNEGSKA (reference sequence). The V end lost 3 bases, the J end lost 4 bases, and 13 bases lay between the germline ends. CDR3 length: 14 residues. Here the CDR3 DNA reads TGCAGTGCTAGTTGGGTGACGGAGTACAATGAGCAGTTCTTC. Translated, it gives CSASWVTEYNEQFF.

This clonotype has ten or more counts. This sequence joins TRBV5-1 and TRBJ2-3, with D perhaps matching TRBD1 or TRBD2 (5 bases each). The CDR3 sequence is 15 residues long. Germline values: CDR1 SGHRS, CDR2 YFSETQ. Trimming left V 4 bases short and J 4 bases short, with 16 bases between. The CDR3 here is CASSLEAQGADTQYF. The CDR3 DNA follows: TGCGCCAGCAGCCTGGAGGCCCAGGGCGCAGATACGCAGTATTTT.

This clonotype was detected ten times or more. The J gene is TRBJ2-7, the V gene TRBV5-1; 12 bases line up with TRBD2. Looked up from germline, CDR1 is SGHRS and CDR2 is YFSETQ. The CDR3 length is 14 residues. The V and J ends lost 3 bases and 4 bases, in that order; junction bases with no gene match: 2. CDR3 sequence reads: CASSSGTSGYEQYF. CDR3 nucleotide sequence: TGCGCCAGCAGCTCCGGGACTAGCGGGTACGAGCAGTACTTC. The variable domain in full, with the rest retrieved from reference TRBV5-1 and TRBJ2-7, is KAGVTQTPRYLIKTRGQQVTLSCSPISGHRSVSWYQQTPGQGLQFLFEYFSETQRNKGNFPGRFSGRQFSNSRSEMNVSTLELGDSALYLCASSSGTSGYEQYFGPGTRLTVT.

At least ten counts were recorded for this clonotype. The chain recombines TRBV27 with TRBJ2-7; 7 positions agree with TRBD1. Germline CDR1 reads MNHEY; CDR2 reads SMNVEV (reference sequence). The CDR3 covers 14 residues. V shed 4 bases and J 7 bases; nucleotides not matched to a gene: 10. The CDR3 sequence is CASSSITGTEEQYF. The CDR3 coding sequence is TGTGCCAGCAGTTCTATTACCGGGACAGAAGAGCAGTACTTC.

This chain's CDR3 is CASSWSGALVQYF. The DNA for the CDR3 is TGTGCCAGCAGTTGGAGCGGGGCGTTAGTCCAGTACTTC. The genes are TRBV12-3 or TRBV12-4 and TRBJ2-5; TRBD2 aligns across 7 bases. With 4 bases clipped from V and 10 bases from J, the junction kept 9 bases outside the gene matches. The length of the CDR3 is 13 residues.

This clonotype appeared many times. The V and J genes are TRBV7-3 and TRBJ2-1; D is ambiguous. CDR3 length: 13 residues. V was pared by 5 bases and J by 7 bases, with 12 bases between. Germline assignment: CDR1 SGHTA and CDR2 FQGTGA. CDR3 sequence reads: CASSLGVENEQFF. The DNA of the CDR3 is TGTGCCAGCAGCCTTGGGGTCGAGAATGAGCAGTTCTTC.

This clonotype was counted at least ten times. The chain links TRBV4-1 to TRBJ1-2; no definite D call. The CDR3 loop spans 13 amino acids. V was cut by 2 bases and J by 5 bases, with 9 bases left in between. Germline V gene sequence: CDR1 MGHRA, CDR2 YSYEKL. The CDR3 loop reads CASSQQESYGYTF. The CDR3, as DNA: TGCGCCAGCAGCCAACAGGAATCGTATGGCTACACCTTC.

The CDR3 DNA reads as TGCAGTGCTCTTGAGACTAGTCGAACCACAGATACGCAGTATTTT. This sequence encodes CSALETSRTTDTQYF. The chain combines TRBV20-1 with TRBJ2-3; possible D gene TRBD2, 6 bases. Looked up from germline, CDR1 is DFQATT and CDR2 is SNEGSKA (reference sequence). V lost 5 bases and J lost 2, with 17 bases in between. There are 15 residues in the CDR3.